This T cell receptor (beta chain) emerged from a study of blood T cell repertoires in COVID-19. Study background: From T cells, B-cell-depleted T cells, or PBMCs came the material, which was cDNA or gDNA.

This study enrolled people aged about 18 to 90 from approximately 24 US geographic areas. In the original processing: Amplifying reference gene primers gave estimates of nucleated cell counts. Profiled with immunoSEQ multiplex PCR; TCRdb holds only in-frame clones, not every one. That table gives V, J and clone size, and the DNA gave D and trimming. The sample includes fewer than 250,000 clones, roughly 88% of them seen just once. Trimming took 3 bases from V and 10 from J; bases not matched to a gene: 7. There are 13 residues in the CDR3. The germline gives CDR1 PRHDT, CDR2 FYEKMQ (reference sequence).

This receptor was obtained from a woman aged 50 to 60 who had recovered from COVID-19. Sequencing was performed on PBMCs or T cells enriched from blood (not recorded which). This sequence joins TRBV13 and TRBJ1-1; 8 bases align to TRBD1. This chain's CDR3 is CASSLDRVTAAFF. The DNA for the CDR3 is TGTGCCAGCAGCTTGGACAGGGTAACGGCAGCTTTCTTT.